A selection of T cell receptor beta chains follows, all from one sample in a study of OX40 agonist ivuxolimab in advanced cancers. The repertoire was sequenced with immunoSEQ multiplex PCR; TCRdb's copy has only in-frame clones and lacks some. Among 66,000 or so clones listed, 77% were seen once. The material was CD4+ or CD8+ T cells sorted from blood, obtained in a trial of the OX40 agonist ivuxolimab. Receptors were obtained from an adult with an advanced solid tumor such as melanoma, head and neck, liver or kidney cancer. The CDR3 runs from the conserved cysteine through the conserved F or W. Fields, in order: D gene, J gene, V gene, clone size, CDR3 protein, CDR3 DNA. D genes are given only for firm matches. Where a row states a size, it is once, few, many or the class of an expanded clone; other rows omit it.

- TRBJ2-1 TRBV5-1 - CASSLGGEYYNEQFF TGCGCCAGCAGCTTGGGAGGGGAATATTACAATGAGCAGTTCTTC
- TRBJ2-7 TRBV10-3 - CAISEGSDEQYF TGTGCCATCAGTGAGGGATCCGACGAGCAGTACTTC
TRBD1 TRBJ2-7 TRBV6-6 - CASRTGTGDSYEQYF TGTGCCAGCAGGACCGGGACAGGGGACTCCTACGAGCAGTACTTC
TRBD1 TRBJ1-5 TRBV4-1 - CASSQGQGGSNQPQHF TGCGCCAGCAGCCAAGGACAGGGTGGAAGCAATCAGCCCCAGCATTTT
TRBD1 TRBJ2-7 TRBV11-2 once CASSPLGDRGPYEQYF TGTGCCAGCAGCCCCCTAGGGGACAGGGGTCCCTACGAGCAGTACTTC
- TRBJ1-6 TRBV6-4 - CASSDSTSLNSPLHF TGTGCCAGCAGTGACTCGACCTCGCTGAACTCACCCCTCCACTTT
TRBD1 TRBJ1-2 TRBV6-5 - CASSPGGFDGYTF TGTGCCAGCAGCCCAGGGGGATTCGATGGCTACACCTTC
- TRBJ2-7 TRBV6-5 - CASSYSTDYEQYF TGTGCCAGCAGTTACTCGACAGACTACGAGCAGTACTTC
TRBD1 TRBJ2-3 TRBV29-1 - CSVYGTGGLDGTDTQYF TGCAGCGTTTACGGGACAGGGGGATTAGACGGCACAGATACGCAGTATTTT
- TRBJ2-1 TRBV6-1 - CASSEGEWSEQFF TGTGCCAGCAGTGAAGGGGAATGGAGTGAGCAGTTCTTC
- TRBJ2-7 TRBV25-1 many CASGLDAYEQYF TGTGCCAGCGGCCTGGACGCCTACGAGCAGTACTTC
TRBD1 TRBJ1-5 TRBV5-4 once CASSLGPGQGYQPQHF TGTGCCAGCAGCTTGGGTCCGGGACAGGGTTATCAGCCCCAGCATTTT
- TRBJ1-4 TRBV11-2 once CASSGDNEKLFF TGTGCCAGCTCAGGGGATAATGAAAAACTGTTTTTT
- TRBJ1-1 TRBV2 - CASSDWDNDLNTEAFF TGTGCCAGCAGTGACTGGGACAACGACTTGAACACTGAAGCTTTCTTT
TRBD1 TRBJ2-1 TRBV18 - CASSQPGQGSLYNEQFF TGTGCCAGCTCACAACCGGGACAGGGGAGCCTTTACAATGAGCAGTTCTTC
- TRBJ1-5 TRBV5-1 once CASSSHRVVQPQHF TGCGCCAGCAGCTCGCACAGGGTTGTCCAGCCCCAGCATTTT
TRBD1 TRBJ1-2 TRBV5-4 - CASSFPQGQGAQEYGYTF TGTGCCAGCAGCTTTCCACAGGGACAGGGGGCGCAGGAATATGGCTACACCTTC
- TRBJ2-1 TRBV5-6 - CASSLVDRNEQFF TGTGCCAGCAGCTTGGTGGACCGCAATGAGCAGTTCTTC
- TRBJ2-3 TRBV7-8 - CASSLAETSTDTQYF TGTGCCAGCAGCTTAGCAGAGACTAGCACAGATACGCAGTATTTT
TRBD2 TRBJ2-5 TRBV6-1 - CASSEGGPSGRWETQYF TGTGCCAGCAGTGAAGGGGGGCCTAGCGGGAGGTGGGAGACCCAGTACTTC
- TRBJ1-3 TRBV29-1 - CSVWDGAGNTIYF TGCAGCGTTTGGGACGGGGCTGGAAACACCATATATTTT
- TRBJ1-1 TRBV21-1 - CASSKRGGRNTEAFF TGTGCCAGCAGCAAACGGGGGGGGAGAAACACTGAAGCTTTCTTT
- TRBJ2-1 TRBV7-8 - CASSLASSYNEQFF TGTGCCAGCAGCTTGGCGAGCTCCTACAATGAGCAGTTCTTC
TRBD1 TRBJ2-3 TRBV19 - CASSRQGRKDTQYF TGTGCCAGTAGTAGACAGGGGCGAAAAGATACGCAGTATTTT
TRBD1 TRBJ2-7 TRBV7-9 few CASSTGGREQYF TGTGCCAGCAGTACAGGGGGACGCGAGCAGTACTTC
TRBD1 TRBJ2-7 TRBV5-1 - CASSPGQGGNEQYF TGCGCCAGCAGCCCGGGACAGGGGGGTAACGAGCAGTACTTC
- TRBJ1-5 TRBV6-1 - CASSETGGAQRNQPQHF TGTGCCAGCAGTGAAACAGGAGGGGCCCAACGTAATCAGCCCCAGCATTTT
- TRBJ1-2 TRBV4-2 - CASSQANYGYTF TGTGCCAGCAGCCAGGCTAACTATGGCTACACCTTC
TRBD1 TRBJ1-2 TRBV18 - CASSPRDRGQGGYTF TGTGCCAGCTCACCACGGGACAGGGGGCAGGGTGGCTACACCTTC
- TRBJ1-2 TRBV15 few CATSRDSAGYGYTF TGTGCCACCAGCAGAGATTCGGCAGGCTATGGCTACACCTTC
- TRBJ2-7 TRBV23-1 few CARAGREQYF TGCGCCAGGGCGGGTCGCGAGCAGTACTTC
- TRBJ1-4 TRBV28 - CASSSNEKLFF TGTGCCAGCAGCTCGAATGAAAAACTGTTTTTT
TRBD2 TRBJ2-4 TRBV4-1 - CASSQLAGGSTAKNIQYF TGCGCCAGCAGCCAGCTAGCGGGAGGAAGTACGGCCAAAAACATTCAGTACTTC
- TRBJ1-1 TRBV9 - CASSSKRNTEAFF TGTGCCAGCAGCTCCAAGAGGAACACTGAAGCTTTCTTT
- TRBJ2-5 TRBV2 - CASSEGGLRETQYF TGTGCCAGCAGTGAAGGGGGCCTTCGAGAGACCCAGTACTTC
- TRBJ1-2 TRBV5-4 - CASSEGLGDYGYTF TGTGCCAGCAGCGAGGGACTGGGGGACTATGGCTACACCTTC
- TRBJ2-1 TRBV5-1 - CASSRRLSYNEQFF TGCGCCAGCAGTAGGCGACTCTCCTACAATGAGCAGTTCTTC
- TRBJ2-7 TRBV7-9 few CASSASFSSDEQYF TGTGCCAGCAGCGCCTCTTTCAGTAGTGACGAGCAGTACTTC
- TRBJ2-6 TRBV5-1 - CASSLGVSGANVLTF TGCGCCAGCAGCTTGGGCGTCTCTGGGGCCAACGTCCTGACTTTC
- TRBJ2-3 TRBV11-3 - CASSLEGRQAADTQYF TGTGCCAGCAGCTTAGAGGGAAGACAGGCGGCAGATACGCAGTATTTT
- TRBJ1-5 TRBV10-3 - CASNEGNQPQHF TGTGCCTCCAACGAGGGGAATCAGCCCCAGCATTTT
- TRBJ1-3 TRBV7-9 - CASSLGMRNGVIYF TGTGCCAGCAGCTTAGGCATGAGGAACGGGGTCATATATTTT
- TRBJ1-2 TRBV10-1 - CASTPNPSQANYGYTF TGCGCCAGCACCCCGAACCCTAGTCAAGCTAACTATGGCTACACCTTC
- TRBJ2-1 TRBV7-3 - CASSLNAMGGYNEQFF TGTGCCAGCAGCTTAAACGCTATGGGGGGCTACAATGAGCAGTTCTTC
TRBD2 TRBJ2-3 TRBV14 - CASSSEGILAGYGTDTQYF TGTGCCAGCAGCTCAGAGGGAATACTAGCGGGGTACGGCACAGATACGCAGTATTTT
TRBD2 TRBJ2-3 TRBV10-3 - CAISPLAGATDTQYF TGTGCCATCAGCCCACTAGCGGGAGCCACAGATACGCAGTATTTT
TRBD1 TRBJ1-1 TRBV20-1 - CRTGTVTEAFF TGCAGGACCGGGACAGTCACTGAAGCTTTCTTT